The next 5 T cell receptor beta chains were all read from a single sample in a study of T cell repertoires in cytomegalovirus infection. Via MiXCR, TCRdb re-called the reads, giving one row per CDR3 protein. Of roughly 720,000 distinct CDR3 sequences listed, about a third are singletons. The sequencing sample was made of PBMCs. These receptors all stem from a human donor in good health (CMV status not recorded). Some clones in this sample may be carry-over from other donors' samples.

The rearrangement uses TRBV13 and TRBJ1-6; D gene ambiguous. V gave up 2 bases and J gave up 0 bases, with 8 bases separating them. The CDR3 covers 16 residues. The germline gives CDR1 PRHDT, CDR2 FYEKMQ (reference sequence). CDR3 sequence: CASSLLGSSYNSPLHF. The CDR3 DNA reads TGTGCCAGCAGCTTACTGGGAAGCTCCTATAATTCACCCCTCCACTTT.

The chain is built from TRBV5-6 and TRBJ1-1; D ambiguous. This CDR3 region has 12 residues. Germline CDR1 SGHDT, CDR2 YYEEEE. Trimming left V 0 bases short and J 12 bases short, with 12 bases between. CDR3 sequence reads: CASSLGLRSPFF. DNA for the CDR3: TGTGCCAGCAGCTTGGGTCTCAGGTCTCCTTTCTTT.

The chain employs TRBV5-4 and TRBJ1-5; D is unclear. The CDR3 has 13 amino acids. Germline V gene data show CDR1 as SGHNT and CDR2 as YYREEE (reference sequence). The germline V and J ends were trimmed by 4 bases and 8 bases, with 13 bases remaining between them. The CDR3 loop is CASSPDPKKPQHF. The CDR3 DNA is TGTGCCAGCAGCCCAGACCCGAAGAAGCCCCAGCATTTT.

This clonotype appeared a few times. The chain has TRBV12-3 or TRBV12-4 and TRBJ2-2; D is perhaps TRBD2 (6 bases). This CDR3 contains 16 residues. V shed 6 bases and J shed 4 bases, with 18 bases lying between them. The CDR3 loop reads CASSPSGRRGTGELFF. In DNA form, the CDR3 reads TGTGCCAGCAGCCCCTCGGGGAGGCGAGGCACCGGGGAGCTGTTTTTT.

This clonotype turned up a few times. V and J are TRBV19 and TRBJ1-1; D possibly corresponds to TRBD1 (5 bases). This CDR3 region has 15 residues. Looked up from germline, CDR1 is LNHDA and CDR2 is SQIVND (reference sequence). V dropped 3 bases and J dropped 1 base, with 12 bases sitting between them. The DNA for the CDR3 is TGTGCCAGTAGTATTCCGCGACAGAGGAACACTGAAGCTTTCTTT. The encoded protein is CASSIPRQRNTEAFF.